What follows are 29 T cell receptor beta chains derived from one specimen sequenced in a study of blood T cell repertoires in COVID-19. Clones were sequenced by immunoSEQ multiplex PCR, and TCRdb holds only the in-frame ones, with some missing. The sample lists more than 11,000 clones, around four fifths occurring once. The specimen sequenced was peripheral blood. The receptors were gathered from a middle-aged man with active or convalescent COVID-19.

This clone occurred once. This chain's CDR3 is CASSPRGRVIYGYTF. As DNA, the CDR3 is TGTGCCAGCAGCCCCAGGGGAAGGGTGATATATGGCTACACCTTC. The genes are TRBV5-8 and TRBJ1-2; D might be TRBD1 (6 bases). This CDR3 contains 15 residues. Deletions cut 4 bases from V and 5 bases from J, with 18 bases between. Looked up from germline, CDR1 is SGHTS and CDR2 is YDEGEE.

The rearrangement joins TRBV4-1 to TRBJ2-3, with 8 bases matching TRBD2. CDR1 and CDR2 from the germline V gene are MGHRA and YSYEKL. The CDR3 is made up of 17 amino acids. Losses at the gene ends were 0 bases for V and 4 bases for J; bases not matched to a gene: 9. CDR3 nucleotides: TGCGCCAGCAGCCAAGATTGGAGAAGCGGGGGATCAGATACGCAGTATTTT. This translates into CASSQDWRSGGSDTQYF.

The chain uses TRBV4-3 and TRBJ2-1, with 8 bases that match TRBD2. The junction had 3 bases not matched to a gene; V was cut back by 4 bases and J by 7 bases. Germline lookup yields CDR1 LGHNA and CDR2 YSLEER. This CDR3 is built from 13 residues. CDR3 bases: TGCGCCAGCAGCCTTAGCGGGATTAATGAGCAGTTCTTC. Translated, it gives CASSLSGINEQFF.

The chain has TRBV27 and TRBJ2-2; 8 nucleotides align to TRBD2. Germline V gene data show CDR1 as MNHEY and CDR2 as SMNVEV (reference sequence). Unmatched junction bases numbered 5, after V lost 3 bases and J lost 5 bases. The CDR3 has 15 amino acids. In DNA, the CDR3 is TGTGCCAGCAGTTTCTTAGCGGGACGAACCGGGGAGCTGTTTTTT. Translated, it gives CASSFLAGRTGELFF.

V usage is TRBV9 and J usage is TRBJ1-1; no clear D. The germline V and J ends were trimmed by 3 bases and 10 bases, with 22 bases remaining between them. Per the germline V gene, CDR1 is SGDLS and CDR2 is YYNGEE. The CDR3 contains 15 residues. CDR3 DNA: TGTGCCAGCAGCGCAACAGACCAGTCCCCCGATGGAGCTTTCTTT. Protein product: CASSATDQSPDGAFF.

This sequence joins TRBV5-8 and TRBJ2-3; D not certain. From germline, CDR1 is SGHTS and CDR2 YDEGEE. V was pared by 4 bases and J by 0 bases, with 12 bases between. The CDR3 spans 15 residues. This chain's CDR3 is CASSLLTTSTDTQYF. CDR3 nucleotide sequence: TGTGCCAGCAGCCTGCTGACAACTAGCACAGATACGCAGTATTTT.

This sequence joins TRBV6-5 and TRBJ2-2, with 9 bases fitting TRBD1. V lost 5 bases to trimming and J lost 4 bases; unmatched junction nucleotides: 2. Germline values: CDR1 MNHEY, CDR2 SVGAGI. The CDR3 runs 14 residues. The CDR3 region has the DNA TGTGCCAGCAGTACAGGGGGCCCCACCGGGGAGCTGTTTTTT. Amino acid sequence: CASSTGGPTGELFF.

Remarks on this clone: Other nucleotide sequences in the sample specify the same CDR3. V usage is TRBV2 and J usage is TRBJ2-5; 7 bases map to TRBD1. From germline, CDR1 is SNHLY and CDR2 FYNNEI. The CDR3 loop spans 13 amino acids. V was clipped by 7 bases and J by 4 bases; unmatched bases: 6. CDR3 region: CASNKGAGETQYF. For the CDR3, the DNA is TGTGCCAGCAATAAGGGGGCAGGAGAGACCCAGTACTTC.

This clone appeared once. The chain has TRBV4-1 and TRBJ2-1, with 11 bases aligning to TRBD1. The V gene's germline CDR1 is MGHRA and CDR2 YSYEKL. The length of the CDR3 is 15 residues. Trimming took 5 bases from V and 2 from J; bases not matched to a gene: 2. The CDR3 region is CASSGTGGTYNEQFF. The DNA for the CDR3 is TGCGCCAGCAGCGGGACAGGGGGGACCTACAATGAGCAGTTCTTC.

This chain joins TRBV10-2 and TRBJ2-1, with 8 bases that match TRBD2. Trimming cost V 10 bases and J 4 bases; bases outside gene matches: 12. This CDR3 has 15 residues. Germline V lookup: CDR1 WSHSY, CDR2 SAAADI. The CDR3 protein is CATTLQTGGYNEQFF. The CDR3 DNA sequence: TGCGCCACCACTCTCCAAACGGGGGGGTACAATGAGCAGTTCTTC.

The chain carries TRBV9 and TRBJ2-1, with no clear D. The CDR3 contains 15 residues. CDR1 SGDLS and CDR2 YYNGEE come from the germline V gene. The V and J ends lost 0 bases and 2 bases respectively, with 9 bases between them. The CDR3 bases are TGTGCCAGCAGCGTAGATGGGCAGACCTACAATGAGCAGTTCTTC. Translating gives CASSVDGQTYNEQFF.

The gene calls are TRBV11-1 and TRBJ2-3; 7 bases fit TRBD1. This CDR3 is 14 amino acids long. Unmatched junction bases numbered 8, after V lost 10 bases and J lost 1 base. CDR1 is SGHAT and CDR2 is FQDESV in the germline V gene (reference sequence). The CDR3 protein is CATEPGQRTDTQYF. The CDR3, as DNA: TGTGCCACAGAACCGGGACAGCGCACAGATACGCAGTATTTT.

This clone was detected only once. The V call is TRBV6-1, the J call TRBJ2-7; the match to TRBD1 covers 8 bases. Unmatched junction bases numbered 8, after V lost 3 bases and J lost 4 bases. The CDR3 is 15 residues long. The germline gives CDR1 MNHNS, CDR2 SASEGT. In DNA, the CDR3 is TGTGCCAGCAGTGACAGGGGGCAAGGGCCATACGAGCAGTACTTC. This translates into CASSDRGQGPYEQYF.

The chain joins TRBV6-5 to TRBJ1-6; possible D gene TRBD1, 5 bases. CDR1 and CDR2 from the germline V gene are MNHEY and SVGAGI. The length of the CDR3 is 16 residues. The ends were cut back, 0 bases at V and 10 bases at J, with 16 bases in the middle. Here the CDR3 reads CASSYSKGRRNSPLHF. The CDR3 region has the DNA TGTGCCAGCAGTTACTCTAAGGGGAGGCGGAACTCACCCCTCCACTTT.

The V call is TRBV5-3, the J call TRBJ1-4, with 8 bases fitting TRBD1. TRBV5-3 is an ORF for which the function is uncertain. This CDR3 is 14 amino acids long. V dropped 1 base and J dropped 8; count of bases not matched to a gene: 4. CDR3 in amino acids: CARSLQGAREKLFF. For the CDR3, the DNA is TGTGCCAGAAGCTTGCAGGGGGCTCGGGAAAAACTGTTTTTT.

This chain uses TRBV10-3 with TRBJ1-3; weak D call: TRBD1 (6 bases). In germline, CDR1 is ENHRY, CDR2 SYGVKD. This CDR3 spans 15 amino acids. The V end was cut by 7 bases, the J end by 8 bases, with 21 bases between. DNA of the CDR3: TGTGCCATCACTGGGGCTCGGCAGGGGATGGACACCATATATTTT. Its protein is CAITGARQGMDTIYF.

This chain links TRBV5-1 with TRBJ2-7; D is possibly TRBD1 (5 bases). The germline V gene has CDR1 SGHRS and CDR2 YFSETQ. V lost 4 bases and J 4 bases, leaving 18 bases between the germline ends. This CDR3 is 15 amino acids long. The CDR3 spells CASSQHGIGAYEQYF. CDR3 nucleotides: TGCGCCAGCAGCCAACATGGGATTGGGGCTTACGAGCAGTACTTC.

The chain carries TRBV14 and TRBJ2-6; D gene unclear. Deletions cut 2 bases from V and 2 bases from J, with 16 bases between. CDR1 is SGHDN, CDR2 FVKESK, per germline. This CDR3 is 18 amino acids long. CDR3 protein: CASSQRSPGEAGANVLTF. For the CDR3, the DNA is TGTGCCAGCAGCCAAAGGTCCCCTGGAGAAGCTGGGGCCAACGTCCTGACTTTC.

This clone was counted between two and nine times. The CDR3 coding sequence is TGTGCCAGCAGCTTGGGGACAGGCCCCTTAAACAATCAGCCCCAGCATTTT. Translating gives CASSLGTGPLNNQPQHF. This chain joins TRBV5-6 and TRBJ1-5; 7 nucleotides agree with TRBD1. CDR1 is SGHDT and CDR2 is YYEEEE in the germline V gene. Trimming removed 0 bases from V and 3 bases from J; junction bases left unmatched: 9. The CDR3 covers 17 residues.

This sequence joins TRBV7-9 and TRBJ1-4; 7 positions agree with TRBD1. V trimming: 1 base; J trimming: 7 bases; junction bases outside the gene matches: 6. Germline V CDR1 and CDR2: SEHNR, FQNEAQ (reference sequence). This CDR3 spans 15 amino acids. The CDR3 region is CASSLGDRVAEKLFF. DNA of the CDR3: TGTGCCAGCAGCTTAGGAGACAGGGTGGCTGAAAAACTGTTTTTT.

The rearrangement joins TRBV5-6 to TRBJ1-4; no clear D. This CDR3 contains 17 residues. Trimming left V 1 base short and J 8 bases short, with 21 bases between. Per germline, CDR1 SGHDT and CDR2 YYEEEE. In nucleotides, the CDR3 is TGTGCCAGCAGCTTGTGGGGAAGCGGACCACAAGGGGAAAAACTGTTTTTT. The encoded protein is CASSLWGSGPQGEKLFF.

This chain connects TRBV28 to TRBJ2-7, with D perhaps TRBD2 (5 bases). V dropped 3 bases and J dropped 3 bases, with 18 bases sitting between them. The CDR3 runs to 16 residues. In germline, CDR1 is MDHEN, CDR2 SYDVKM. The chain's CDR3 is CASSLGSEPGIYEQYF. DNA of the CDR3: TGTGCCAGCAGTTTGGGGTCCGAGCCGGGAATCTACGAGCAGTACTTC.

CDR3 nucleotides: TGTGCCAGCTCAATGACAGGGTCCCACGAGCAGTACTTC. This encodes CASSMTGSHEQYF. This chain uses TRBV18 with TRBJ2-7; 7 bases are shared with TRBD1. Trimming cost V 5 bases and J 5 bases; bases outside gene matches: 6. CDR1 and CDR2 from the germline V gene are KGHSH and LQKENI. The length of the CDR3 is 13 residues. Full variable domain (outside the CDR3, taken from reference TRBV18 and TRBJ2-7): NAGVMQNPRHLVRRRGQEARLRCSPMKGHSHVYWYRQLPEEGLKFMVYLQKENIIDESGMPKERFSAEFPKEGPSILRIQQVVRGDSAAYFCASSMTGSHEQYFGPGTRLTVT.

This chain links TRBV1 with TRBJ1-1; TRBD1 is the table's D call and was not checked against the DNA. TRBV1 is listed as a pseudogene. This CDR3 has 19 amino acids. The DNA of the CDR3 is TGCACCAGCAGAACTTTAGGTTGGGGGCGGATCGGTAAAGACACTGAAGCTTTCTTT. It translates to CTSRTLGWGRIGKDTEAFF.

This rearrangement joins TRBV6-5 to TRBJ2-2; TRBD1 is a possible D gene (6 bases). Germline loops: CDR1 MNHEY, CDR2 SVGAGI. The CDR3 sequence is 16 residues long. The ends were cut back, 4 bases at V and 0 bases at J, with 12 bases in the middle. The CDR3 sequence: CASSWTDTTNTGELFF. The CDR3 coding sequence is TGTGCCAGCAGTTGGACAGATACCACGAACACCGGGGAGCTGTTTTTT.

V and J are TRBV29-1 and TRBJ2-3, with 8 bases aligning to TRBD1. The junction had 6 bases not matched to a gene; V was cut back by 5 bases and J by 5 bases. The germline CDR1 and CDR2 sequences are SQVTM and ANQGSEA. This CDR3 is 13 amino acids long. The CDR3 bases are TGCAGCGTTAACAGGGGGAGACGAGATACGCAGTATTTT. This translates into CSVNRGRRDTQYF.

V is TRBV6-5 and J is TRBJ1-2; D gene ambiguous. CDR3 length: 15 amino acids. Trimming removed 4 bases from V and 5 bases from J, with 17 bases in between. Germline CDR1 is MNHEY and CDR2 is SVGAGI. The CDR3 region is CASSFTTVAGYGYTF. CDR3 coding DNA: TGTGCCAGCAGTTTTACGACTGTCGCTGGGTATGGCTACACCTTC.

This sequence joins TRBV6-9 and TRBJ2-2; D gene ambiguous. This CDR3 is 14 amino acids long. With 3 bases removed from V and 7 bases from J, the gap between germline ends came to 12 bases. Germline values: CDR1 MNHGY, CDR2 SVAAGI. The CDR3 region is CASSYPAVGGELFF. The CDR3 DNA sequence: TGTGCCAGCAGTTACCCCGCGGTTGGCGGGGAGCTGTTTTTT.

The chain is built from TRBV4-1 and TRBJ2-7; possible D gene TRBD2, 6 bases. Germline-derived CDR1 and CDR2 are MGHRA and YSYEKL. The CDR3 loop spans 15 amino acids. The V gene lost 3 bases and the J gene lost 0 bases, with 12 bases spanning the gap. CDR3: CASSQLAASSYEQYF. For the CDR3, the DNA is TGCGCCAGCAGCCAGTTAGCGGCGAGCTCCTACGAGCAGTACTTC.